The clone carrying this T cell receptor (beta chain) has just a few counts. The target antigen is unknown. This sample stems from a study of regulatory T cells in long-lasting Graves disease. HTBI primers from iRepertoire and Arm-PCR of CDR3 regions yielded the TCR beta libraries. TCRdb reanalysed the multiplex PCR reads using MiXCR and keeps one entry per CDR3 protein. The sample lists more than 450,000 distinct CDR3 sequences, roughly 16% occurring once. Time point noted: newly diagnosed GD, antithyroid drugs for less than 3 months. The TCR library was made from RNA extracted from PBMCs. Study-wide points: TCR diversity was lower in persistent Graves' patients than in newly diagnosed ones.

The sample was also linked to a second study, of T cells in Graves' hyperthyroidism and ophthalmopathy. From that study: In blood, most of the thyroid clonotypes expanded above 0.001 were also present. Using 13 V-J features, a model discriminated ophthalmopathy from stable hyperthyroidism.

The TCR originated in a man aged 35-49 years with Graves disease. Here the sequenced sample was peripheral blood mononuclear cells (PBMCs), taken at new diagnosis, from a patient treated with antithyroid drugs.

The CDR3 is CASSLTDNEQFF. Here the CDR3 DNA reads TGTGCCAGCAGTTTGACTGACAATGAGCAGTTCTTC. V usage is TRBV28 and J usage is TRBJ2-1; D remains ambiguous. Trimming stripped 3 bases from V and 5 bases from J, with 5 bases between. The CDR3 runs to 12 residues. Germline CDR1 is MDHEN and CDR2 is SYDVKM.